A selection of T cell receptor beta chains follows, all from one sample in a study of T-cell memory formation after mild COVID-19. TCRdb reprocessed the 5' RACE reads with MiXCR, giving one entry per CDR3 protein. This repertoire shows 250,000 to 400,000 distinct CDR3 sequences, roughly 13% found once; its top ten account for around 20%. Sequences were obtained from PBMCs or a T cell subset sorted from them (not recorded which). All receptors derive from a man aged 18-30 years who had mild COVID-19 (a few samples of this study predate the infection). Cell type and time point are not known. The CDR3 runs from the conserved cysteine through the conserved F or W. D genes are given only for firm matches. Rows may omit the clone size; those that give it use once, few, many or a size class.

TRBV20-1	few	-	TRBJ1-3	CSARPLIGNTIYF	TGCAGTGCTAGACCACTGATTGGAAACACCATATATTTT
TRBV7-9	-	-	TRBJ1-6	CASSLEDTDSPLHF	TGTGCCAGCAGCTTAGAGGACACGGATTCACCCCTCCACTTT
TRBV7-2	few	-	TRBJ1-4	CASSKGRVTNEKLFF	TGTGCCAGCAGCAAAGGCCGAGTAACTAATGAAAAACTGTTTTTT
TRBV5-1	-	-	TRBJ2-5	CASREGVGEETQYF	TGCGCCAGCAGAGAGGGGGTAGGAGAAGAGACCCAGTACTTC
TRBV4-3	many	-	TRBJ2-7	CASSQDLGDYEQYF	TGCGCCAGCAGCCAAGATCTTGGAGACTACGAGCAGTACTTC
TRBV12-3/TRBV12-4	few	-	TRBJ1-5	CASSPGAQPQHF	TGTGCCAGCAGTCCCGGAGCCCAGCCCCAGCATTTT
TRBV6-5	few	-	TRBJ2-2	CASSPGPVLNTGELFF	TGTGCCAGCAGCCCCGGTCCCGTCCTTAACACCGGGGAGCTGTTTTTT
TRBV5-1	many	TRBD1	TRBJ2-3	CASSLVTGGADTQYF	TGCGCCAGCAGCTTGGTAACAGGGGGAGCAGATACGCAGTATTTT
TRBV3-1	-	-	TRBJ2-4	CASSQAGSVAKNIQYF	TGTGCCAGCAGCCAAGCCGGAAGCGTAGCCAAAAACATTCAGTACTTC
TRBV11-1	few	TRBD1	TRBJ2-7	CASSRDRVHEQYF	TGTGCCAGCAGCCGGGACAGGGTGCACGAGCAGTACTTC
TRBV5-1	few	-	TRBJ1-6	CASSVGRGSPLHF	TGCGCCAGCAGCGTGGGCCGGGGTTCACCCCTCCACTTT
TRBV7-9	few	TRBD1	TRBJ2-7	CASSLCLGQGPYEQYF	TGTGCCAGCAGCTTATGTCTCGGACAGGGTCCCTACGAGCAGTACTTC
TRBV7-9	few	-	TRBJ1-2	CASSGRGKLYGYTF	TGTGCCAGCAGCGGCCGGGGCAAACTCTATGGCTACACCTTC
TRBV24-1	few	-	TRBJ2-2	CATSKTATGELFF	TGTGCCACCAGCAAGACAGCGACCGGGGAGCTGTTTTTT
TRBV4-1	-	-	TRBJ1-2	CASSQVPQGGYGYTF	TGCGCCAGCAGCCAAGTCCCCCAGGGAGGCTATGGCTACACCTTC
TRBV27	few	-	TRBJ1-1	CASSLSKMGATEAFF	TGTGCCAGCAGTTTAAGCAAAATGGGGGCCACTGAAGCTTTCTTT
TRBV6-5	-	-	TRBJ2-3	CASSYDLRASTDTQYF	TGTGCCAGCAGTTACGACCTCCGGGCGAGCACAGATACGCAGTATTTT
TRBV28	-	TRBD1	TRBJ2-7	CASRYSIQGDEQYF	TGTGCCAGCAGATATAGTATACAGGGGGACGAGCAGTACTTC
TRBV10-3	-	-	TRBJ2-5	CAIGSWPAVGETQYF	TGTGCCATCGGATCTTGGCCAGCGGTAGGAGAGACCCAGTACTTC
TRBV12-3/TRBV12-4	few	-	TRBJ2-2	CASTHNGGANTGELFF	TGTGCCAGCACTCACAACGGAGGGGCTAACACCGGGGAGCTGTTTTTT
TRBV12-3/TRBV12-4	few	-	TRBJ1-1	CASSPPWGTEAFF	TGTGCCAGCAGTCCCCCTTGGGGAACTGAAGCTTTCTTT
TRBV19	-	TRBD1	TRBJ1-4	CASSPSRTGANEKLFF	TGTGCCAGTAGTCCCTCACGGACAGGGGCTAATGAAAAACTGTTTTTT
TRBV6-5	few	TRBD2	TRBJ2-1	CASSRTSGGSNEQFF	TGTGCCAGCAGTAGGACTAGCGGGGGGTCCAATGAGCAGTTCTTC
TRBV7-9	few	-	TRBJ2-4	CASSLGSSKNIQYF	TGTGCCAGCAGCTTAGGCAGTTCCAAAAACATTCAGTACTTC
TRBV7-3	-	-	TRBJ1-6	CASSLTPVGIGSPLHF	TGTGCCAGCAGCTTGACCCCCGTCGGCATCGGCTCACCCCTCCACTTT
TRBV5-1	many	TRBD1	TRBJ2-1	CASSLTGDNEQFF	TGCGCCAGCAGCTTAACAGGGGACAATGAGCAGTTCTTC
TRBV12-3/TRBV12-4	few	-	TRBJ1-1	CASSLSRGRFSAEAFF	TGTGCCAGCAGCCTTAGTCGAGGGCGATTTTCCGCTGAAGCTTTCTTT
TRBV30	-	-	TRBJ2-7	CAWSQQAYEQYF	TGTGCCTGGAGTCAACAGGCCTACGAGCAGTACTTC
TRBV29-1	-	-	TRBJ1-1	CSVVRNRLGTEAFF	TGCAGCGTTGTTCGTAACCGTTTGGGAACTGAAGCTTTCTTT
TRBV11-2	few	TRBD1	TRBJ1-2	CASSADRGHYGYTF	TGTGCCAGCAGCGCGGACAGGGGCCACTATGGCTACACCTTC
TRBV28	few	-	TRBJ1-1	CETGRSMNTEAFF	TGTGAAACAGGCAGAAGTATGAACACTGAAGCTTTCTTT
TRBV18	few	TRBD1	TRBJ2-2	CASSPYRGSGHGELFF	TGTGCCAGCTCGCCGTACAGGGGATCCGGCCACGGGGAGCTGTTTTTT
TRBV7-3	-	TRBD2	TRBJ2-3	CASSTRLAGGLDTQYF	TGTGCCAGCAGCACCCGACTAGCGGGGGGGCTAGATACGCAGTATTTT
TRBV5-6	-	-	TRBJ1-4	CASRAGTVNEKLFF	TGTGCCAGCAGAGCCGGGACGGTTAATGAAAAACTGTTTTTT
TRBV7-2	few	TRBD2	TRBJ2-5	CASSFPGREETQYF	TGTGCCAGCAGCTTCCCCGGGAGGGAAGAGACCCAGTACTTC
TRBV7-3	-	TRBD2	TRBJ2-2	CASSPSGGAPGELFF	TGTGCCAGCAGCCCCTCCGGGGGGGCCCCCGGGGAGCTGTTTTTT
TRBV7-2	few	-	TRBJ2-3	CASSLQGPSGDTQYF	TGTGCCAGCAGCTTACAAGGGCCCTCGGGAGATACGCAGTATTTT
TRBV6-1	-	TRBD2	TRBJ2-5	CAGRGIAGDVQETQYF	TGTGCCGGCCGAGGCATAGCGGGGGACGTTCAAGAGACCCAGTACTTC
TRBV18	many	-	TRBJ1-5	CASSKASNQPQHF	TGTGCCAGCTCAAAGGCCAGTAACCAGCCCCAGCATTTT
TRBV7-2	many	-	TRBJ1-2	CASSSTVGVEGYTF	TGTGCCAGCAGCTCTACGGTCGGAGTGGAAGGCTACACCTTC
TRBV5-1	-	-	TRBJ2-7	CASSLTEYEQYF	TGCGCCAGCAGCTTGACAGAGTACGAGCAGTACTTC
TRBV7-6	few	-	TRBJ1-2	CASSEGGLYGYTF	TGTGCCAGCAGCGAGGGGGGTCTCTATGGCTACACCTTC
TRBV6-5	-	-	TRBJ2-1	CASSYGPHQFF	TGTGCCAGCAGTTACGGACCTCATCAGTTCTTC
TRBV7-9	-	-	TRBJ1-5	CASSFGEQPQHF	TGTGCCAGCAGCTTTGGGGAGCAGCCCCAGCATTTT
TRBV5-1	few	TRBD2	TRBJ2-1	CASSLRWERGRNEQFF	TGCGCCAGCAGCCTGCGTTGGGAGCGGGGAAGAAATGAGCAGTTCTTC
TRBV6-5	many	-	TRBJ2-4	CASRPGSLAKNIQYF	TGTGCCAGCAGGCCAGGGAGTCTAGCCAAAAACATTCAGTACTTC
TRBV5-6	few	-	TRBJ2-3	CASSLGVITSTDTQYF	TGTGCCAGCAGCTTGGGTGTAATTACTAGCACAGATACGCAGTATTTT
TRBV12-3/TRBV12-4	-	TRBD1	TRBJ1-2	CASSRDRLYGYTF	TGTGCCAGCAGCCGGGACAGGCTATATGGCTACACCTTC
TRBV5-1	-	TRBD1	TRBJ2-1	CASSPGQGIDNEQFF	TGCGCCAGCAGCCCGGGACAGGGCATTGACAATGAGCAGTTCTTC
TRBV4-1	-	-	TRBJ2-3	CASSQGGRGSTDTQYF	TGCGCCAGCAGCCAAGGAGGAAGAGGTAGCACAGATACGCAGTATTTT
TRBV29-1	few	-	TRBJ2-1	CSVGPPGAGREQFF	TGCAGCGTTGGGCCCCCGGGGGCAGGGCGCGAGCAGTTCTTC
TRBV4-1	-	-	TRBJ1-3	CASSQDHRSPGYTIYF	TGCGCCAGCAGCCAAGATCATCGTAGCCCAGGCTACACCATATATTTT
TRBV4-3	-	-	TRBJ2-2	CASSQMSGVAGELFF	TGCGCCAGCAGCCAGATGTCGGGGGTTGCCGGGGAGCTGTTTTTT
TRBV6-1	few	TRBD1	TRBJ1-2	CASSGPGQGIYGYTF	TGTGCCAGCAGCGGACCGGGACAGGGAATCTATGGCTACACCTTC
TRBV7-2	-	TRBD1	TRBJ2-5	CASSSRTGRGETQYF	TGTGCCAGCAGCTCCCGGACAGGGAGAGGGGAGACCCAGTACTTC
TRBV9	few	TRBD2	TRBJ2-2	CASSVASLADSTGELFF	TGTGCCAGCAGCGTAGCCTCACTAGCGGACTCCACCGGGGAGCTGTTTTTT
TRBV5-1	-	TRBD2	TRBJ2-5	CASSLIETSGGETQYF	TGCGCCAGCAGCTTGATAGAGACTAGCGGGGGTGAGACCCAGTACTTC
TRBV5-1	-	TRBD1	TRBJ1-4	CASSKTGGDEKLFF	TGCGCCAGCAGCAAAACAGGGGGCGATGAAAAACTGTTTTTT
TRBV23-1	-	-	TRBJ1-6	CASTSGLGPFYNSPLHF	TGCGCCAGCACCTCGGGACTCGGTCCCTTCTATAATTCACCCCTCCACTTT
TRBV9	many	-	TRBJ2-3	CASSVGEVVLNTDTQYF	TGTGCCAGCAGCGTAGGCGAGGTGGTTTTGAACACAGATACGCAGTATTTT